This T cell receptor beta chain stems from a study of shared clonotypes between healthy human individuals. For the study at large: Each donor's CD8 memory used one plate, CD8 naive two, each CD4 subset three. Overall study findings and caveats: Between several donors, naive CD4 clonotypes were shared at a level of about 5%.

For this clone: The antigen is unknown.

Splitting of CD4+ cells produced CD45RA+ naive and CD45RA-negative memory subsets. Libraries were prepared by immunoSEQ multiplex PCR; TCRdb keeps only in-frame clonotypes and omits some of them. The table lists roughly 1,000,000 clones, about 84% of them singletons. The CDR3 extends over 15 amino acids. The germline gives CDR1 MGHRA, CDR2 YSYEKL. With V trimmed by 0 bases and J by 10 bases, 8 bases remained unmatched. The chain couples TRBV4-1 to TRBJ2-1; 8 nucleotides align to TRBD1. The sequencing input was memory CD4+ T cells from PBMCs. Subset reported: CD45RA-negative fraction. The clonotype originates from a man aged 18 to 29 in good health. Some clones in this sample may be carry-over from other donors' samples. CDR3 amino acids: CASSQEGTGFGEQFF. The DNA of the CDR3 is TGCGCCAGCAGCCAAGAAGGGACAGGATTCGGGGAGCAGTTCTTC.